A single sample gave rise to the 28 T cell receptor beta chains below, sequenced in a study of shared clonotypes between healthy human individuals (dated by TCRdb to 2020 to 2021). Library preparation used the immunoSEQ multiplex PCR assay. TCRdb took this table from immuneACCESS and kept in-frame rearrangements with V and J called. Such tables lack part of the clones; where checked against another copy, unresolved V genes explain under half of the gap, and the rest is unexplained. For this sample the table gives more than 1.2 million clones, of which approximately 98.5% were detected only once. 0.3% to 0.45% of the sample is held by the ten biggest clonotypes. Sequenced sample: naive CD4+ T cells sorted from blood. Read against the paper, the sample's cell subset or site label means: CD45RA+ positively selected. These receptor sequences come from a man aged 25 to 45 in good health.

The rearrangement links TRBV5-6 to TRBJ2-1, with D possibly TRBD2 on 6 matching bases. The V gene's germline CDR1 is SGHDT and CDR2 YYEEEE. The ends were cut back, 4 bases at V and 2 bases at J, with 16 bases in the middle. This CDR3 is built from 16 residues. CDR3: CASSLRLGTAYNEQFF. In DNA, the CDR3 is TGTGCCAGCAGCCTACGACTAGGAACGGCCTACAATGAGCAGTTCTTC.

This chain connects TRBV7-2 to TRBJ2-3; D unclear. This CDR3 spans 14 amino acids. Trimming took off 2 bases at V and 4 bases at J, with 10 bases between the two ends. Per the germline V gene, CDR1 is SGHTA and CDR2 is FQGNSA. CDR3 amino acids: CASSLIRRSDTQYF. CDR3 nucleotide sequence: TGTGCCAGCAGCTTAATCCGGCGATCAGATACGCAGTATTTT.

The CDR3 reads CASSSGGTDNTEAFF. The CDR3 DNA sequence: TGTGCCAGCAGCTCTGGCGGGACGGACAACACTGAAGCTTTCTTT. The rearrangement links TRBV5-4 to TRBJ1-1, with D possibly TRBD1 on 5 matching bases. V lost 3 bases and J 2 bases, leaving 14 bases between the germline ends. Germline-derived CDR1 and CDR2 are SGHNT and YYREEE (reference sequence). This CDR3 has 15 amino acids. Complete variable domain (other parts from reference TRBV5-4 and TRBJ1-1): ETGVTQSPTHLIKTRGQQVTLRCSSQSGHNTVSWYQQALGQGPQFIFQYYREEENGRGNFPPRFSGLQFPNYSSELNVNALELDDSALYLCASSSGGTDNTEAFFGQGTRLTVV.

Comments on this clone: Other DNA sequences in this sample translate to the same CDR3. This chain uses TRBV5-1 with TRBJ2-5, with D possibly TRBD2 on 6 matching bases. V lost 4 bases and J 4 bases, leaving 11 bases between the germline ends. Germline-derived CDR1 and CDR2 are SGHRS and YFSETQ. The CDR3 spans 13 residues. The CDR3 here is CASSLLGGETQYF. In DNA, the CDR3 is TGCGCCAGCAGCCTGCTCGGGGGAGAGACCCAGTACTTC.

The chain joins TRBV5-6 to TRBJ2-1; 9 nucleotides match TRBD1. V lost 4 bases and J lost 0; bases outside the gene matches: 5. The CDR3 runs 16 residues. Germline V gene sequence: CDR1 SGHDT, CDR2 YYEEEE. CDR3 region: CASSPGTGSSYNEQFF. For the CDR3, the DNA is TGTGCCAGCAGCCCAGGGACAGGGAGCTCCTACAATGAGCAGTTCTTC.

Here the CDR3 reads CASSSLPGTAEAFF. CDR3 in DNA: TGCGCCAGCAGCTCGTTACCCGGGACGGCTGAAGCTTTCTTT. The chain carries TRBV5-1 and TRBJ1-1, with D possibly being TRBD1 (5 bases). Germline CDR1 and CDR2: SGHRS and YFSETQ. CDR3 length: 14 residues. V was pared by 3 bases and J by 6 bases, with 15 bases between.

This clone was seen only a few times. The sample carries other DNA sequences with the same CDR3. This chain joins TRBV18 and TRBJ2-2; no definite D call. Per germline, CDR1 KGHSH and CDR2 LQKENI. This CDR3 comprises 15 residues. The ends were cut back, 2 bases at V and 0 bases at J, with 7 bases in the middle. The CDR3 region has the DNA TGTGCCAGCTCACCAGTCCAGGCGAACACCGGGGAGCTGTTTTTT. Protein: CASSPVQANTGELFF. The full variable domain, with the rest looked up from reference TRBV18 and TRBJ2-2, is NAGVMQNPRHLVRRRGQEARLRCSPMKGHSHVYWYRQLPEEGLKFMVYLQKENIIDESGMPKERFSAEFPKEGPSILRIQQVVRGDSAAYFCASSPVQANTGELFFGEGSRLTVL.

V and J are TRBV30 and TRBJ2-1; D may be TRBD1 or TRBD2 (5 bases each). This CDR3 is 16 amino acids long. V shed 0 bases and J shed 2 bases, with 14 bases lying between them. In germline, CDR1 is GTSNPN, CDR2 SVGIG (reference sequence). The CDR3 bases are TGTGCCTGGAGTGTAATGGGGGTGCGGGCCTACAATGAGCAGTTCTTC. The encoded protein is CAWSVMGVRAYNEQFF.

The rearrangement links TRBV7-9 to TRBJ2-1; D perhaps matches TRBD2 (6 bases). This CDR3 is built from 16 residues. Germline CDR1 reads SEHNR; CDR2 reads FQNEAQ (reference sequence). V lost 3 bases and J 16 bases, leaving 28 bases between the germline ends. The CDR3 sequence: CASSFVSDYGNRFYFF. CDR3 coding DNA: TGTGCCAGCAGCTTCGTATCGGACTATGGCAACCGATTTTATTTCTTC.

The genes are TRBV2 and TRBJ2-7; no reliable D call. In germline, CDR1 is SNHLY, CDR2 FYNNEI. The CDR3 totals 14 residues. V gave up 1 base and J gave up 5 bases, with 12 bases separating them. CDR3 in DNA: TGTGCCAGCAGTGAAGGGCGACTGGTACACGAGCAGTACTTC. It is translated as CASSEGRLVHEQYF.

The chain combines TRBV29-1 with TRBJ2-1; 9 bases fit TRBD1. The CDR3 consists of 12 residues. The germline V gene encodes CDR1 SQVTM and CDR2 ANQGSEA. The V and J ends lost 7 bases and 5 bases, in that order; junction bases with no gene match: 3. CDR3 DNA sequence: TGCAGCGGGGACAGGGTCGACAATGAGCAGTTCTTC. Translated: CSGDRVDNEQFF.

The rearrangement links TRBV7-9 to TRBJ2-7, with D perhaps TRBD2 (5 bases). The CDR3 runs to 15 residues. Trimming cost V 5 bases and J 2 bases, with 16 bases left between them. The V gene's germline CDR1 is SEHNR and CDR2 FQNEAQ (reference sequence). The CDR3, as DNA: TGTGCCAGCAGCCCGCTCTTGAGGGCTCCCTACGAGCAGTACTTC. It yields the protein CASSPLLRAPYEQYF.

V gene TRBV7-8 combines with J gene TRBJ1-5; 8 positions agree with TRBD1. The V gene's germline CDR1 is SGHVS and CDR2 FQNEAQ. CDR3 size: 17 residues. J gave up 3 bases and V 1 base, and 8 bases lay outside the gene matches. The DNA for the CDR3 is TGTGCCAGCAGCTTAGGTTCCCGGACAGGGAACAATCAGCCCCAGCATTTT. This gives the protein CASSLGSRTGNNQPQHF.

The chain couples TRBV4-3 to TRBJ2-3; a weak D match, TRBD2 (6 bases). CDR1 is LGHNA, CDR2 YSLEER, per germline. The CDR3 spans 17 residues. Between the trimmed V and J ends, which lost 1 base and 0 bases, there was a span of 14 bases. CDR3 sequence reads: CASSQGSGRTSTDTQYF. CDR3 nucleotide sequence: TGCGCCAGCAGCCAAGGGAGCGGGCGGACAAGCACAGATACGCAGTATTTT.

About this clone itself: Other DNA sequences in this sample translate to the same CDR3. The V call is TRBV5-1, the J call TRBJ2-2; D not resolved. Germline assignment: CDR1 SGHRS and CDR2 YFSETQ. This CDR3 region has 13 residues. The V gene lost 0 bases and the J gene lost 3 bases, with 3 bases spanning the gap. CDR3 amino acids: CASSLGYTGELFF. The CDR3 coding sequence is TGCGCCAGCAGCTTGGGGTACACCGGGGAGCTGTTTTTT.

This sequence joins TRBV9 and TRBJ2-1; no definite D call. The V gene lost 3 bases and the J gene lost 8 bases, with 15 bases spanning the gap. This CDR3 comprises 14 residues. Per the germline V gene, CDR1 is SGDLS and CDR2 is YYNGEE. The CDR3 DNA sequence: TGTGCCAGCAGCGAGGCCCCCCACGGTGATGAGCAGTTCTTC. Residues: CASSEAPHGDEQFF.

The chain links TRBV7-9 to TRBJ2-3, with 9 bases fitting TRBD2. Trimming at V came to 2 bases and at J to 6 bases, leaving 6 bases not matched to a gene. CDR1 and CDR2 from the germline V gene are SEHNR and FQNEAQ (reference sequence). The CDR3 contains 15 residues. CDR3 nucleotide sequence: TGTGCCAGCAGCTTACAAGCGGGAGGACGGGATACGCAGTATTTT. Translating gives CASSLQAGGRDTQYF.

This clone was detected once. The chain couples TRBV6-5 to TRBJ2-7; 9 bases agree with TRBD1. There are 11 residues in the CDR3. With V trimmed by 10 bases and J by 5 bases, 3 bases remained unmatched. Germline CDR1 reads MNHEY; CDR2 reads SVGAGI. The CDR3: CATGTGNEQYF. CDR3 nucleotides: TGTGCCACCGGGACAGGGAACGAGCAGTACTTC.

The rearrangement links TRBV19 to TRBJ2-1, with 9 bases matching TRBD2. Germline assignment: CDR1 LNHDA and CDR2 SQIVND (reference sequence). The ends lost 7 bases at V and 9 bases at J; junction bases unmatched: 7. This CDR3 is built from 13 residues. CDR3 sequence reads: CASKASGNSEQFF. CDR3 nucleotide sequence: TGTGCCAGTAAGGCTAGCGGGAACAGTGAGCAGTTCTTC.

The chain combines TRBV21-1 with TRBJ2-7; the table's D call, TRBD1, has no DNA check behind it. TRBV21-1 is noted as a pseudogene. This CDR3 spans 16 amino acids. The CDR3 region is CASSKGNYSTSYEQYF. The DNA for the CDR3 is TGTGCCAGCAGCAAAGGCAATTATTCGACATCCTACGAGCAGTACTTC.

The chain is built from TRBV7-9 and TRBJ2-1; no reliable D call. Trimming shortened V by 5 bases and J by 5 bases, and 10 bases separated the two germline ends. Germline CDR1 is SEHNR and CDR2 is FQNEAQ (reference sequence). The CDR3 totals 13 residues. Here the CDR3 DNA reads TGTGCCAGCAGCGCTATCGGTAACAATGAGCAGTTCTTC. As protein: CASSAIGNNEQFF.

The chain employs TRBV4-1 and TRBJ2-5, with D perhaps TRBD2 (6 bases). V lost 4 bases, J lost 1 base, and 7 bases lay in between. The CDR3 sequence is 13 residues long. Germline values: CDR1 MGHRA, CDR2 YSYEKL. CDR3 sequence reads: CASSPLAQETQYF. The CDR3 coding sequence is TGCGCCAGCAGCCCACTAGCCCAAGAGACCCAGTACTTC.

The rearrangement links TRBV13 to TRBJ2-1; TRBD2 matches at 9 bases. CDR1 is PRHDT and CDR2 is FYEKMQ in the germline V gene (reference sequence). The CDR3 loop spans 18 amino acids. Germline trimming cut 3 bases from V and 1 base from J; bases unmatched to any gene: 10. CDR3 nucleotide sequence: TGTGCCAGCAGCTTGTGGCGGGAGGGCCCCACGTCCTACAATGAGCAGTTCTTC. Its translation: CASSLWREGPTSYNEQFF.

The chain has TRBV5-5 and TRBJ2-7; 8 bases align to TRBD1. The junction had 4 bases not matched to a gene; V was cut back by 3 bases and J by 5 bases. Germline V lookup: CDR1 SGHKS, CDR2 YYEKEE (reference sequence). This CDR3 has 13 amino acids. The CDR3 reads CASSSWTGNEQYF. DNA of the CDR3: TGTGCCAGCAGCTCCTGGACAGGGAACGAGCAGTACTTC.

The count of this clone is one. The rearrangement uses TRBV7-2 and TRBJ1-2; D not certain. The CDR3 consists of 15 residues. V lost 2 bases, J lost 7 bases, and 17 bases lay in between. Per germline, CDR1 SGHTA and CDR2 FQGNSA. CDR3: CASSLYTGWGGGYTF. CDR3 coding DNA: TGTGCCAGCAGCTTATATACGGGATGGGGTGGTGGCTACACCTTC. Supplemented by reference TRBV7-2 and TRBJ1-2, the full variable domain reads GAGVSQSPSNKVTEKGKDVELRCDPISGHTALYWYRQSLGQGLEFLIYFQGNSAPDKSGLPSDRFSAERTGGSVSTLTIQRTQQEDSAVYLCASSLYTGWGGGYTFGSGTRLTVV.

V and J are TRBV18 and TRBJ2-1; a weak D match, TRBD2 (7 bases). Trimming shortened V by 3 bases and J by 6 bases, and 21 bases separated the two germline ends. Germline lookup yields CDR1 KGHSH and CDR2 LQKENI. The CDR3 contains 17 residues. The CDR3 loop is CASSPGGRESSVNEQFF. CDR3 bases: TGTGCCAGCTCACCCGGGGGGCGGGAGTCATCCGTCAATGAGCAGTTCTTC. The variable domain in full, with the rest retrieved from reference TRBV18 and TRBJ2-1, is NAGVMQNPRHLVRRRGQEARLRCSPMKGHSHVYWYRQLPEEGLKFMVYLQKENIIDESGMPKERFSAEFPKEGPSILRIQQVVRGDSAAYFCASSPGGRESSVNEQFFGPGTRLTVL.

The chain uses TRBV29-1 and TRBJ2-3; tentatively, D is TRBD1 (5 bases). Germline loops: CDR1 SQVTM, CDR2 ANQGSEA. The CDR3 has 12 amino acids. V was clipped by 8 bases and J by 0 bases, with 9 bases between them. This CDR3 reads CSSRQSTDTQYF. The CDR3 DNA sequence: TGCAGCTCGAGACAGAGCACAGATACGCAGTATTTT.

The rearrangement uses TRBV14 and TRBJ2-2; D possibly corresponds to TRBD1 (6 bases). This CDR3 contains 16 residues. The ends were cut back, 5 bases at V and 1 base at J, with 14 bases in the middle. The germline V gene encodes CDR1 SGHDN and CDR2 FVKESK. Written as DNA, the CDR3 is TGTGCCAGCAGCGTAGACAGGACAATGAACACCGGGGAGCTGTTTTTT. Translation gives CASSVDRTMNTGELFF.